This T cell receptor (beta chain) was documented in a study of T cell responses to AZD1222 COVID-19 vaccine. Study-level results: CD4 TCRs covered the whole spike, strongest at regions 160-218 and 743-854. White British ancestry dominated among donors, who included more females, and clonal diversity was possibly underestimated. All repertoire sampling was performed exclusively after the peak T cell response.

TCRdb's copy holds only in-frame clones and misses some; the assay was immunoSEQ multiplex PCR. The profile covers roughly 20,000 clones, with around 82% appearing a single time and around 41% taken by the ten largest. As regards this clone: Antigen: not known.

This TCR came from an adult in good health. The sequencing here drew on peripheral blood, taken on day 0 of AZD1222 vaccination.

CDR3 region: CASSLYAYEQYF. CDR3 bases: TGTGCCAGCAGCCTTTACGCCTACGAGCAGTACTTC. The genes are TRBV3-1 (or the pseudogene TRBV3-2) and TRBJ2-7, with no clear D. CDR1 and CDR2 from the germline V gene are LGHDT and YNNKEL (reference sequence). The V end was cut by 4 bases, the J end by 2 bases, with 6 bases between. CDR3 length: 12 residues.